Included here is one T cell receptor (beta chain) sequence, with context. The antigen remains unidentified. This entry comes from a study of cytomegalovirus exposure and HLA in healthy donors. Whole-study results and caveats: Differences between HLA loci emerged in a later analysis of TCR association rates, with DRB1 most and HLA-C fewest.

CDR1 is SGHTA, CDR2 FQGTGA, per germline. Trimming cost V 3 bases and J 6 bases; bases outside gene matches: 5. The CDR3 has 14 amino acids. PCR amplification relied on 60 Vbeta primers (plus 13 Jbeta primers). The repertoire was sequenced with immunoSEQ multiplex PCR; TCRdb's copy has only in-frame clones and lacks some. The sample has tens of thousands of clones; approximately 84% are singletons. Sequencing used PBMCs. V gene TRBV7-3 combines with J gene TRBJ2-1; TRBD2 aligns across 7 bases. The TCR originated in a young man in good health and CMV-seronegative. The CDR3, as DNA: TGTGCCAGCAGCTTGGGCGGGAGAAGCAATGAGCAGTTCTTC. Translated, it gives CASSLGGRSNEQFF.